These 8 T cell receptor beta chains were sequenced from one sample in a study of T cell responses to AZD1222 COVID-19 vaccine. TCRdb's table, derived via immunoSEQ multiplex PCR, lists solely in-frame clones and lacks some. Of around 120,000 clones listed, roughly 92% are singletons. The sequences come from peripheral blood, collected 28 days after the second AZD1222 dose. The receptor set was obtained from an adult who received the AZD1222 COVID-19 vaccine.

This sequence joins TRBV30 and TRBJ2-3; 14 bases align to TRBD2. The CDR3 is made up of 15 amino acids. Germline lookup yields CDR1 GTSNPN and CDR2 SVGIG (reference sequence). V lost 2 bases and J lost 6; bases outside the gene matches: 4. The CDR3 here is CAWSPGLAGGDTQYF. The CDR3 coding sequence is TGTGCCTGGAGTCCCGGACTAGCGGGAGGTGATACGCAGTATTTT.

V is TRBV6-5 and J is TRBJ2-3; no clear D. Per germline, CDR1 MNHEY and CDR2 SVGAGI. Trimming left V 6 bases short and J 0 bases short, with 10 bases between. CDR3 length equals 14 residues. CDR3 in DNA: TGTGCCAGCAGGTACACCGCTAGCACAGATACGCAGTATTTT. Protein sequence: CASRYTASTDTQYF.

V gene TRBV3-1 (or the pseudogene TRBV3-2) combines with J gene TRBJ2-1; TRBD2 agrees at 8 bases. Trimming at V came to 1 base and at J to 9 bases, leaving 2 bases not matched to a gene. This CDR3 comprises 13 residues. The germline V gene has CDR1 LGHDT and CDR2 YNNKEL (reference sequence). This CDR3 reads CASSQVAGFEQFF. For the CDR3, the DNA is TGTGCCAGCAGCCAAGTAGCGGGGTTTGAGCAGTTCTTC.

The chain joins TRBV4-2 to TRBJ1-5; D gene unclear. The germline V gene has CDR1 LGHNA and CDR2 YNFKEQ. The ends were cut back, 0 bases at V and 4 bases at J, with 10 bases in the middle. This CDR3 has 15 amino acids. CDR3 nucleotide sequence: TGTGCCAGCAGCCAAGATTGGGCACCTAATCAGCCCCAGCATTTT. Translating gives CASSQDWAPNQPQHF.

Written as DNA, the CDR3 is TGTGCCAGCAGCATCCGGACTTTCGCGAACACCGGGGAGCTGTTTTTT. It translates to CASSIRTFANTGELFF. This sequence joins TRBV11-1 and TRBJ2-2; D possibly corresponds to TRBD2 (5 bases). There are 16 residues in the CDR3. The germline V gene encodes CDR1 SGHAT and CDR2 FQDESV (reference sequence). Deletions cut 5 bases from V and 0 bases from J, with 13 bases between.

Here the CDR3 reads CASSSSGDDYTF. In nucleotides, the CDR3 is TGTGCCAGCAGCTCCTCGGGGGACGACTACACCTTC. This chain connects TRBV5-4 to TRBJ1-2; the D gene is possibly TRBD1 (5 bases). Germline V gives CDR1 SGHNT, CDR2 YYREEE (reference sequence). The ends were cut back, 3 bases at V and 10 bases at J, with 13 bases in the middle. The CDR3 extends over 12 amino acids. Drawing the rest from reference TRBV5-4 and TRBJ1-2, the complete variable domain is ETGVTQSPTHLIKTRGQQVTLRCSSQSGHNTVSWYQQALGQGPQFIFQYYREEENGRGNFPPRFSGLQFPNYSSELNVNALELDDSALYLCASSSSGDDYTFGSGTRLTVV.

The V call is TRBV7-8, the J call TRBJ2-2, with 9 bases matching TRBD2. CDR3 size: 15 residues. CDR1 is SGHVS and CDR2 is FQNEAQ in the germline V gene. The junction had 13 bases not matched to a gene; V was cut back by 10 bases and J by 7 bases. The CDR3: CATTRLAGRIGELFF. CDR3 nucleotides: TGTGCCACAACGCGGCTAGCGGGGCGGATCGGGGAGCTGTTTTTT.

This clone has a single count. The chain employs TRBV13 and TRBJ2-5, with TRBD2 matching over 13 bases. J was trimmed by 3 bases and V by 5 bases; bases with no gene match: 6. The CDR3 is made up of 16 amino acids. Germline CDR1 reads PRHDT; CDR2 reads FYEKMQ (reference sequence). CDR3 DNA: TGTGCCAGCAGCGAAAGAGGACTAGCGGGAGAAGAGACCCAGTACTTC. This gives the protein CASSERGLAGEETQYF.